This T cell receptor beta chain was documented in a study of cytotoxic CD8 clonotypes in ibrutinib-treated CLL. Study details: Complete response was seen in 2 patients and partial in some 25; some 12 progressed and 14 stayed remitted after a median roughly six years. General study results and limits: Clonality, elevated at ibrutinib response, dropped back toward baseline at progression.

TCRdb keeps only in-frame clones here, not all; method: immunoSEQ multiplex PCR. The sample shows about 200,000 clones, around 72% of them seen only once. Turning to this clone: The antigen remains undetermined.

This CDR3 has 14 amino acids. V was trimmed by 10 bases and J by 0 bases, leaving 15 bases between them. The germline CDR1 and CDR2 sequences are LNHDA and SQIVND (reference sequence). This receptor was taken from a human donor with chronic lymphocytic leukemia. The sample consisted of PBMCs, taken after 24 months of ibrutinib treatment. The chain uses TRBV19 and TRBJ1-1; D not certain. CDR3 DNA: TGTGCCACCACTCAGAATCAGGTGAACACTGAAGCTTTCTTT. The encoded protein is CATTQNQVNTEAFF.